Listed below are T cell receptor beta chains from one sample, sequenced in a study of blood T cell repertoires in COVID-19. TCRdb's table, derived via immunoSEQ multiplex PCR, lists solely in-frame clones and lacks some. The sample holds fewer than 200,000 clones; about 88% are singletons and the top ten take 1.5% to 2%. The material sequenced was peripheral blood. The receptor set was obtained from a man aged 18 to 35 who had recovered from COVID-19. The CDR3 runs from the conserved cysteine through the conserved F or W. The order of the fields is J gene, D gene, V gene, CDR3 DNA, CDR3 protein. A D gene is named only where the DNA matches it firmly.

TRBJ1-1,.,TRBV7-8,TGTGCCAGCAGCCGCGGAGGAAACACTGAAGCTTTCTTT,CASSRGGNTEAFF
TRBJ2-6,.,TRBV7-9,TGTGCCAGCAGCCCCAGGGGGGCACTCACCAACGTCCTGACTTTC,CASSPRGALTNVLTF
TRBJ2-3,TRBD2,TRBV6-5,TGTGCCAGCAGCTATAGCGGGAGTGGAGATACGCAGTATTTT,CASSYSGSGDTQYF
TRBJ2-7,TRBD1,TRBV19,TGTGCCAGTAGTATCGGGACAGGTCACTACGAGCAGTACTTC,CASSIGTGHYEQYF
TRBJ1-4,.,TRBV12-3/TRBV12-4,TGTGCCAGCAGTTTCGGGCAGGGTGAAAAACTGTTTTTT,CASSFGQGEKLFF
TRBJ2-1,.,TRBV7-2,TGTGCCAGCAGCTTAGACCGGGACATGGCGAATGAGCAGTTCTTC,CASSLDRDMANEQFF
TRBJ2-1,.,TRBV27,TGTGCCAGCAGTTTATCGAGGGGGGGTTATTTCAATGAGCAGTTCTTC,CASSLSRGGYFNEQFF
TRBJ1-1,TRBD1,TRBV6-2/TRBV6-3,TGTGCCAGCAGTTCTCCGGGGGCAGGGGGGATGAACACTGAAGCTTTCTTT,CASSSPGAGGMNTEAFF
TRBJ1-3,.,TRBV4-1,TGCGCCAGCAGCCAAGTATCAGTCGCCCTCGGAAACACCATATATTTT,CASSQVSVALGNTIYF
TRBJ1-4,.,TRBV28,TGTGCCAGCAGTCTCGGGACAACAACTAATGAAAAACTGTTTTTT,CASSLGTTTNEKLFF